This TCR beta chain was sequenced for a study of human versus mouse CDR3 diversity and MHC coevolution. General study points: About 1.7 million TCR beta clonotypes were estimated for humans, the largest repertoire.

CDR1 is GTSNPN and CDR2 is SVGIG in the germline V gene (reference sequence). This CDR3 spans 13 amino acids. Trimming removed 2 bases from V and 2 bases from J, with 9 bases in between. Naive CD4 T cells were sorted as CD45RO-negative, CD62L-positive. Only in-frame clones appear in the TCRdb table, and some are missing; sequencing was by immunoSEQ multiplex PCR. The sample lists about 80,000 clones, roughly 95% occurring once. Of note for this clone: The antigen is unknown.

The chain carries TRBV30 and TRBJ1-1; perhaps TRBD1 as D (5 bases). The sample consisted of naive CD4+ T cells from blood. Subset indicated: CD45RO-negative CD62L-positive naive CD4 T cells. The receptor was isolated from a person between 25 and 70 years old in good health. The CDR3 protein is CAWSRGFNTEAFF. The CDR3 DNA follows: TGTGCCTGGAGTCGGGGGTTTAACACTGAAGCTTTCTTT.